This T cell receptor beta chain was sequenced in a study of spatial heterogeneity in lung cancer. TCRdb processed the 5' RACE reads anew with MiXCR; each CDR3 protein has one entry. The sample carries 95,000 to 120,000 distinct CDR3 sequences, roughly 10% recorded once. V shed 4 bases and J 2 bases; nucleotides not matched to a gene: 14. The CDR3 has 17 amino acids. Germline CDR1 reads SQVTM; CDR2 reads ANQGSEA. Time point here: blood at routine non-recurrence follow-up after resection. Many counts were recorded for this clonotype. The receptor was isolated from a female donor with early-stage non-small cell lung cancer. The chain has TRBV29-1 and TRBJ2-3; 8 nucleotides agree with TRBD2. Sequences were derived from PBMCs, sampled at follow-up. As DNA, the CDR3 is TGCAGCGTTGGATTACCCGTAGCGGGACTTAACACAGATACGCAGTATTTT. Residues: CSVGLPVAGLNTDTQYF.